This entry lists 14 T cell receptor beta chains sequenced from one sample in a study of blood T cells in healthy people across ages. A second PCR of about 7 to 11 cycles used a sample-barcoded 5' primer and a J-beta primer mix. TCRdb passed the 5' RACE reads through MiXCR, listing each CDR3 protein once. The data hold around 750,000 distinct CDR3 sequences, with about 55% observed a single time. The sequenced sample was blood. These receptors were collected from a man older than 75 in good health.

The chain joins TRBV29-1 to TRBJ2-7; D remains ambiguous. V was trimmed by 6 bases and J by 3 bases, leaving 12 bases between them. CDR1 is SQVTM, CDR2 ANQGSEA, per germline. This CDR3 is 12 amino acids long. The CDR3 protein is CSVLGPNYEQYF. The CDR3 nucleotides read TGCAGCGTACTCGGGCCAAACTACGAGCAGTACTTC.

This chain links TRBV14 with TRBJ2-1; D is possibly TRBD2 (5 bases). The CDR3 has 16 amino acids. The V end was cut by 5 bases, the J end by 4 bases, with 18 bases between. Germline V gene sequence: CDR1 SGHDN, CDR2 FVKESK. CDR3 in amino acids: CASSSSSGLMYNEQFF. Here the CDR3 DNA reads TGTGCCAGCAGCTCAAGTTCTGGACTGATGTACAATGAGCAGTTCTTC.

This clonotype was detected only once. The V gene is TRBV20-1, the J gene TRBJ1-6; the match to TRBD1 covers 9 bases. Germline values: CDR1 DFQATT, CDR2 SNEGSKA (reference sequence). V lost 1 base and J lost 12; bases outside the gene matches: 1. The CDR3 contains 12 residues. CDR3 sequence (DNA): TGCAGTGCTAGAGGACAGGGGGAACCCCTCCACTTT. This encodes CSARGQGEPLHF.

The rearrangement joins TRBV6-2 or TRBV6-3 to TRBJ2-7; perhaps D is TRBD1 or TRBD2 (5 bases each). Germline V lookup: CDR1 MNHEY, CDR2 SVGEGT. Trimming left V 6 bases short and J 7 bases short, with 22 bases between. The CDR3 covers 15 residues. The CDR3: CASRNTGIGVWEQYF. As DNA, the CDR3 is TGTGCCAGCAGAAACACCGGGATAGGGGTTTGGGAGCAGTACTTC.

About this clonotype: The junction differs from germline at one of its ends, possibly a read error. The chain is built from TRBV3-1 and TRBJ1-2; D is undetermined. This CDR3 is 13 amino acids long. Germline V gives CDR1 LGHDT, CDR2 YNNKEL (reference sequence). The DNA for the CDR3 is TGTGCCGGCAGCCAAGGTCCCGAGGGAAGCTACACCTTC. It yields the protein CAGSQGPEGSYTF.

This clonotype turned up a few times. The J gene is TRBJ1-2, the V gene TRBV5-6; D not certain. The CDR3 loop spans 15 amino acids. The V end lost 4 bases, the J end lost 1 base, and 14 bases lay between the germline ends. Germline V gene lookup returns CDR1 SGHDT and CDR2 YYEEEE. The CDR3 reads CASSRVVDDNYGYTF. The DNA for the CDR3 is TGTGCCAGCAGCCGGGTGGTGGACGATAACTATGGCTACACCTTC. The variable domain in full, completed from reference TRBV5-6 and TRBJ1-2, reads DAGVTQSPTHLIKTRGQQVTLRCSPKSGHDTVSWYQQALGQGPQFIFQYYEEEERQRGNFPDRFSGHQFPNYSSELNVNALLLGDSALYLCASSRVVDDNYGYTFGSGTRLTVV.

The V gene is TRBV5-6, the J gene TRBJ2-7; TRBD1 agrees at 10 bases. J was trimmed by 5 bases and V by 4 bases; bases with no gene match: 6. Germline V gives CDR1 SGHDT, CDR2 YYEEEE. The CDR3 extends over 14 amino acids. The CDR3, as DNA: TGTGCCAGCAGCCTCCGACAGGGGGCCCACGAGCAGTACTTC. Translated, it gives CASSLRQGAHEQYF.

The table lists this clonotype with a few counts. This chain links TRBV25-1 with TRBJ2-7, with D hard to call. Germline V gene lookup returns CDR1 MGHDK and CDR2 SYGVNS. The CDR3 contains 13 residues. Trimming shortened V by 4 bases and J by 5 bases, and 12 bases separated the two germline ends. CDR3 sequence (DNA): TGTGCCAGCAGTGCATACCTTACGGACGAGCAGTACTTC. Translated: CASSAYLTDEQYF.

Of note for this clonotype: This may arise from a read error, as a much more abundant clone is one base away. The chain couples TRBV29-1 to TRBJ2-7; weak D call: TRBD1 (6 bases). This CDR3 has 13 residues. Germline loops: CDR1 SQVTM, CDR2 ANQGSEA. Trimming shortened V by 7 bases and J by 1 base, and 14 bases separated the two germline ends. The CDR3 here is CSALEQGSYEQYF. CDR3 nucleotide sequence: TGCAGCGCCCTGGAACAGGGATCCTACGAGCAGTACTTC.

This clonotype was recorded once. The chain combines TRBV7-9 with TRBJ2-1; D may match TRBD1 or TRBD2 (6 bases each). V lost 5 bases and J 1 base, leaving 18 bases between the germline ends. The germline V gene encodes CDR1 SEHNR and CDR2 FQNEAQ (reference sequence). This CDR3 has 17 amino acids. The CDR3 nucleotides are TGTGCCAGCAGCCCCGGAGTCTGGGGGGCGTCCTACAATGAGCAGTTCTTC. It is translated as CASSPGVWGASYNEQFF.

The V call is TRBV20-1, the J call TRBJ1-2; a weak D match, TRBD1 (5 bases). This CDR3 contains 13 residues. CDR1 and CDR2 (germline): DFQATT, SNEGSKA (reference sequence). Trimming removed 4 bases from V and 8 bases from J, with 17 bases in between. The chain's CDR3 is CSAKVAGPGGYTF. The CDR3 coding sequence is TGCAGTGCTAAAGTCGCGGGACCGGGCGGCTACACCTTC.

The chain is built from TRBV12-3 or TRBV12-4 and TRBJ2-5, with D tentatively TRBD1 or TRBD2 (5 bases each). This CDR3 spans 13 amino acids. V dropped 5 bases and J dropped 2 bases, with 9 bases sitting between them. CDR3 nucleotides: TGTGCCAGCAGTCGGGACGCACAAGAGACCCAGTACTTC. Its translation: CASSRDAQETQYF.

The chain joins TRBV2 to TRBJ2-5; D is possibly TRBD1 (6 bases). V lost 3 bases and J 11 bases, leaving 16 bases between the germline ends. Germline V CDR1 and CDR2: SNHLY, FYNNEI. This CDR3 is built from 13 residues. The CDR3 sequence is CASSELGDNEQYF. CDR3 nucleotide sequence: TGTGCCAGCAGTGAGTTGGGGGACAATGAGCAGTACTTC.

The chain carries TRBV5-1 and TRBJ2-5, with TRBD1 matching 8 bases. After removal of 0 bases from V and 5 bases from J, the junction contained 12 bases not matched to a gene. The CDR3 consists of 17 residues. Germline CDR1 is SGHRS and CDR2 is YFSETQ. CDR3 coding DNA: TGCGCCAGCAGCTTGGCTCCGGGGCAGGGGGCCATCGAGACCCAGTACTTC. Its protein is CASSLAPGQGAIETQYF.